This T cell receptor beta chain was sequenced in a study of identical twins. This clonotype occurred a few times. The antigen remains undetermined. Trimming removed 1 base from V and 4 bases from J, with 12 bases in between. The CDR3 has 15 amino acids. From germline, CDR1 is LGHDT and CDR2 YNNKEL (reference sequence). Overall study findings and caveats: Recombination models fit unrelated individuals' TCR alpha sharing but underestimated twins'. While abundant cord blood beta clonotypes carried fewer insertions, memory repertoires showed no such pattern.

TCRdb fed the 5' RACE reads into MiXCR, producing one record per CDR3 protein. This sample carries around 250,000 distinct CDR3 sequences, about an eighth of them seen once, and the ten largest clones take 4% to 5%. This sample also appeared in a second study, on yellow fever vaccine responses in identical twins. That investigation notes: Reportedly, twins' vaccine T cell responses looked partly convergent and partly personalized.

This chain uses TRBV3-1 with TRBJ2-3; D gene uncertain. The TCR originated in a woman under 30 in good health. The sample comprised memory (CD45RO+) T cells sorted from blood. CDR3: CASSQAPSGADTQYF. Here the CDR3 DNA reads TGTGCCAGCAGCCAAGCCCCTTCTGGCGCAGATACGCAGTATTTT.